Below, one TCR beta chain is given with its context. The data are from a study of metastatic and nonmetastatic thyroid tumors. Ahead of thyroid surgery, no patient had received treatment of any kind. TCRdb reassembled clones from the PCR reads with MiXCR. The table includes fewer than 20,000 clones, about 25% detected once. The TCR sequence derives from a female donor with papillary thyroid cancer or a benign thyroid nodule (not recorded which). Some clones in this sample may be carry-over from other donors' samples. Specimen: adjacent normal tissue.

The CDR3 spells CASSQGEGNTIYF. Written as DNA, the CDR3 is TGCGCCAGCAGCCAGGGCGAAGGAAACACCATATATTTT. This rearrangement joins TRBV4-1 to TRBJ1-3; D unclear. CDR1 is MGHRA, CDR2 YSYEKL, per germline. The V gene lost 3 bases and the J gene lost 4 bases, with 7 bases spanning the gap. This CDR3 spans 13 amino acids.